A single sample gave rise to the 9 T cell receptor beta chains below, sequenced in a study of T-cell reconstitution after alpha-beta-depleted transplantation in children. A library of TCRbeta sequences, prepared with unique molecular identifiers, was generated. TCRdb called the PCR reads again in MiXCR, with one record for every CDR3 protein. The sample has 250,000 to 300,000 distinct CDR3 sequences, 9.5% to 13% seen once; the top ten hold less than 8%. Source: PBMCs, taken before TCRalphabeta/CD19-depleted stem cell transplant. These receptors all come from a boy younger than two with acute myeloid leukemia, due to receive a stem cell transplant.

This clonotype has at least ten counts. The chain uses TRBV5-1 and TRBJ1-1, with D possibly matching TRBD1 (6 bases). The germline V and J ends were trimmed by 2 bases and 2 bases, with 7 bases remaining between them. The germline gives CDR1 SGHRS, CDR2 YFSETQ. The CDR3 is made up of 13 amino acids. CDR3 bases: TGCGCCAGCAGCTTCGGGACAAACACTGAAGCTTTCTTT. Encoded protein: CASSFGTNTEAFF.

At least ten counts were recorded for this clonotype. J is TRBJ2-5 and V is TRBV7-9, with 7 bases identical to TRBD2. This CDR3 region has 13 residues. The V and J ends lost 3 bases and 5 bases, in that order; junction bases with no gene match: 3. Per germline, CDR1 SEHNR and CDR2 FQNEAQ (reference sequence). CDR3 region: CASSLGGNETQYF. The CDR3, as DNA: TGTGCCAGCAGCTTGGGGGGGAACGAGACCCAGTACTTC. Using reference TRBV7-9 and TRBJ2-5 for the parts outside the CDR3, the full variable domain is DTGVSQNPRHKITKRGQNVTFRCDPISEHNRLYWYRQTLGQGPEFLTYFQNEAQLEKSRLLSDRFSAERPKGSFSTLEIQRTEQGDSAMYLCASSLGGNETQYFGPGTRLLVL.

This clonotype came up many times. Written as DNA, the CDR3 is TGTGCCAGCAGCCTGAGGGGGGGGGATTCCTACGAGCAGTACTTC. This translates into CASSLRGGDSYEQYF. The rearrangement links TRBV7-3 to TRBJ2-7; tentative D call: TRBD2 (7 bases). V was trimmed by 5 bases and J by 1 base, leaving 15 bases between them. Germline assignment: CDR1 SGHTA and CDR2 FQGTGA. The CDR3 spans 15 residues.

V and J are TRBV20-1 and TRBJ2-1; 9 bases are a match to TRBD2. Germline V gives CDR1 DFQATT, CDR2 SNEGSKA (reference sequence). With 0 bases clipped from V and 3 bases from J, the junction kept 3 bases outside the gene matches. The CDR3 has 15 residues. The CDR3 protein is CSARDASGVYNEQFF. DNA for the CDR3: TGCAGTGCTAGAGATGCTAGCGGGGTCTACAATGAGCAGTTCTTC.

The table lists this clonotype with many counts. This chain joins TRBV7-9 and TRBJ2-5; 10 nucleotides line up with TRBD2. The CDR3 contains 16 residues. V shed 5 bases and J 0 bases; nucleotides not matched to a gene: 6. Germline-derived CDR1 and CDR2 are SEHNR and FQNEAQ (reference sequence). CDR3 sequence (DNA): TGTGCCAGCAGCACTACTAGCGGGGACAACCAAGAGACCCAGTACTTC. Encoded protein: CASSTTSGDNQETQYF.

The chain joins TRBV7-8 to TRBJ1-4; 7 bases line up with TRBD1. CDR1 and CDR2 from the germline V gene are SGHVS and FQNEAQ. V gave up 2 bases and J gave up 6 bases; unmatched junction bases: 3. The CDR3 is 14 amino acids. The CDR3 DNA sequence: TGTGCCAGCAGCTTACGGCAGGGGGATGAAAAACTGTTTTTT. Its translation is CASSLRQGDEKLFF.

The chain carries TRBV5-1 and TRBJ2-1; D unresolved. This CDR3 is 13 amino acids long. The V gene's germline CDR1 is SGHRS and CDR2 YFSETQ. V was shortened by 5 bases and J by 0 bases, with 6 bases between the two germline ends. CDR3: CASRAPSYNEQFF. In nucleotides, the CDR3 is TGCGCCAGCAGGGCGCCCTCCTACAATGAGCAGTTCTTC. Looking up the rest from reference TRBV5-1 and TRBJ2-1 gives the full variable domain: KAGVTQTPRYLIKTRGQQVTLSCSPISGHRSVSWYQQTPGQGLQFLFEYFSETQRNKGNFPGRFSGRQFSNSRSEMNVSTLELGDSALYLCASRAPSYNEQFFGPGTRLTVL.

This chain links TRBV20-1 with TRBJ2-5; D remains unclear. Germline assignment: CDR1 DFQATT and CDR2 SNEGSKA (reference sequence). The CDR3 has 13 residues. V lost 0 bases and J 0 bases, leaving 5 bases between the germline ends. CDR3 loop: CSARDTDQETQYF. The DNA for the CDR3 is TGCAGTGCTAGAGATACAGACCAAGAGACCCAGTACTTC.

With respect to this clonotype: A much more abundant neighbour one base away suggests this may be a read error. The chain recombines TRBV20-1 with TRBJ2-5, with a possible D match to TRBD2 (6 bases). The CDR3 is made up of 12 amino acids. Per the germline V gene, CDR1 is DFQATT and CDR2 is SNEGSKA (reference sequence). V lost 4 bases and J 9 bases, leaving 15 bases between the germline ends. CDR3 in amino acids: CSATAGPESQYF. The CDR3 DNA reads TGCAGTGCTACCGCGGGGCCCGAGTCCCAGTACTTC.